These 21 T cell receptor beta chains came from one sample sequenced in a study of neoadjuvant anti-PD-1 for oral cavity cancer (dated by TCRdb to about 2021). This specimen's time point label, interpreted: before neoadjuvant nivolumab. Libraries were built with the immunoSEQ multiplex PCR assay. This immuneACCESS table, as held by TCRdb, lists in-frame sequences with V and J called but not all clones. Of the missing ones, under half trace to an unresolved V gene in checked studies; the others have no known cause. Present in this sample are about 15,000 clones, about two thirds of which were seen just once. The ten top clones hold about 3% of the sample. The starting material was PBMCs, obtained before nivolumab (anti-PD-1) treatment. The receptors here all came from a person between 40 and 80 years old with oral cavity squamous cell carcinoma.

CDR3 nucleotide sequence: TGTGCCAGCAGCCGAGGACAGGGGCCCTCTGGGGCCAACGTCCTGACTTTC. Protein product: CASSRGQGPSGANVLTF. The chain has TRBV13 and TRBJ2-6, with 9 nucleotides matching TRBD1. The germline V gene encodes CDR1 PRHDT and CDR2 FYEKMQ (reference sequence). The CDR3 is 17 amino acids. The J segment lost 0 bases and the V segment lost 5 bases, leaving 5 bases of the junction unmatched.

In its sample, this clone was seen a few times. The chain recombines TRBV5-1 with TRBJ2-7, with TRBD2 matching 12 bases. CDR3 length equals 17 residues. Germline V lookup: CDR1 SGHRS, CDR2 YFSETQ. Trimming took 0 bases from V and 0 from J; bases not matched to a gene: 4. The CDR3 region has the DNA TGCGCCAGCAGCTTGGCGTCTAGCGGGGGGGGCTCCTACGAGCAGTACTTC. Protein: CASSLASSGGGSYEQYF. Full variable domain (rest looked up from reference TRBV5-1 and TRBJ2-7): KAGVTQTPRYLIKTRGQQVTLSCSPISGHRSVSWYQQTPGQGLQFLFEYFSETQRNKGNFPGRFSGRQFSNSRSEMNVSTLELGDSALYLCASSLASSGGGSYEQYFGPGTRLTVT.

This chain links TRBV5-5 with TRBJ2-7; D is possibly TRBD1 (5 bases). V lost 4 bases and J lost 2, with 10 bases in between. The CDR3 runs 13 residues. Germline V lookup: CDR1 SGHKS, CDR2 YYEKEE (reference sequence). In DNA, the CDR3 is TGTGCCAGCAGCCCCGACAGAACCTACGAGCAGTACTTC. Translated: CASSPDRTYEQYF. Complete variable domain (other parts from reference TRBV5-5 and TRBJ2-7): DAGVTQSPTHLIKTRGQQVTLRCSPISGHKSVSWYQQVLGQGPQFIFQYYEKEERGRGNFPDRFSARQFPNYSSELNVNALLLGDSALYLCASSPDRTYEQYFGPGTRLTVT.

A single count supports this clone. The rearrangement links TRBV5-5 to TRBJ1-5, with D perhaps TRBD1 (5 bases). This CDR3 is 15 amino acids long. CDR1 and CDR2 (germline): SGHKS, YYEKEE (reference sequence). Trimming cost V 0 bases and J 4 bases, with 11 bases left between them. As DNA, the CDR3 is TGTGCCAGCAGCTTGGCCGGGACGGAAAATCAGCCCCAGCATTTT. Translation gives CASSLAGTENQPQHF. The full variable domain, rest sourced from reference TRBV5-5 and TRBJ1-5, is DAGVTQSPTHLIKTRGQQVTLRCSPISGHKSVSWYQQVLGQGPQFIFQYYEKEERGRGNFPDRFSARQFPNYSSELNVNALLLGDSALYLCASSLAGTENQPQHFGDGTRLSIL.

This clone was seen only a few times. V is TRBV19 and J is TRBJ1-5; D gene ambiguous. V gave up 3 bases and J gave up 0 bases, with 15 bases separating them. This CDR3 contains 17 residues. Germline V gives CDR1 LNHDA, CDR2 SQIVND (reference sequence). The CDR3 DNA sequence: TGTGCCAGTAGTATCGGTCTTGAGGTTCATAGCAATCAGCCCCAGCATTTT. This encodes CASSIGLEVHSNQPQHF.

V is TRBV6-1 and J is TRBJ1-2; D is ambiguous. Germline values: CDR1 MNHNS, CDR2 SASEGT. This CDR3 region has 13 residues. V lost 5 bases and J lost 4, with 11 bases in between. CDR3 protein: CASSRSLGYGYTF. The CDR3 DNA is TGTGCCAGCAGTCGCTCGCTCGGCTATGGCTACACCTTC.

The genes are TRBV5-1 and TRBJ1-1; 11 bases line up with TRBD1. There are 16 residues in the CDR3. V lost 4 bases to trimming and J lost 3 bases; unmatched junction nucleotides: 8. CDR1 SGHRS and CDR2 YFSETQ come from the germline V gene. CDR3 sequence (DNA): TGCGCCAGCAGCGAGGGACAGGGGGTAATGTACACTGAAGCTTTCTTT. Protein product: CASSEGQGVMYTEAFF.

The CDR3 loop reads CASGEGVPADTQYF. Here the CDR3 DNA reads TGTGCCAGCGGGGAGGGGGTCCCAGCAGATACGCAGTATTTT. This chain connects TRBV6-5 to TRBJ2-3, with a tentative D call TRBD2 (7 bases). The CDR3 is 14 residues long. Germline assignment: CDR1 MNHEY and CDR2 SVGAGI. Trimming removed 8 bases from V and 4 bases from J, with 16 bases in between.

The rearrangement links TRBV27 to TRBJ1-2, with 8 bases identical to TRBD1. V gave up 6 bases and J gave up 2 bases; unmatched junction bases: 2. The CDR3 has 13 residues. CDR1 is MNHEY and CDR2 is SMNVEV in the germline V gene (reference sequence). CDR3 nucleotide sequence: TGTGCCAGCAGGCGGACAGGGAACTATGGCTACACCTTC. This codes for CASRRTGNYGYTF.

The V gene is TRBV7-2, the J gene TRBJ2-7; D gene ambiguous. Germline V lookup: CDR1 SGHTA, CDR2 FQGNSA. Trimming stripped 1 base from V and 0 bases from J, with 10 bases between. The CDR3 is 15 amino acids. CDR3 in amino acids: CASSLVGISSYEQYF. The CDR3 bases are TGTGCCAGCAGCTTAGTTGGCATCAGCTCCTACGAGCAGTACTTC.

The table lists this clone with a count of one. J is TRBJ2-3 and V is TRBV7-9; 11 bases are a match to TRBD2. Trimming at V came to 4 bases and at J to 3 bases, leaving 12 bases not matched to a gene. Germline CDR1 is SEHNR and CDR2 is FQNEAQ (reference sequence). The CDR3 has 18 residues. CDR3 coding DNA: TGTGCCAGCAGCTCTCTTAGCGGGAGGGCCGACGGGACAGATACGCAGTATTTT. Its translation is CASSSLSGRADGTDTQYF. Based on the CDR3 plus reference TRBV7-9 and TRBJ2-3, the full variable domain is DTGVSQNPRHKITKRGQNVTFRCDPISEHNRLYWYRQTLGQGPEFLTYFQNEAQLEKSRLLSDRFSAERPKGSFSTLEIQRTEQGDSAMYLCASSSLSGRADGTDTQYFGPGTRLTVL.

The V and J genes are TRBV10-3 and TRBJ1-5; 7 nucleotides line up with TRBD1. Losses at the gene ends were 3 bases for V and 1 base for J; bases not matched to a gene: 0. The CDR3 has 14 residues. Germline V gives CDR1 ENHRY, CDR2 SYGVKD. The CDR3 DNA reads TGTGCCATCAGTGAACAGGGGAGCAATCAGCCCCAGCATTTT. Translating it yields CAISEQGSNQPQHF.

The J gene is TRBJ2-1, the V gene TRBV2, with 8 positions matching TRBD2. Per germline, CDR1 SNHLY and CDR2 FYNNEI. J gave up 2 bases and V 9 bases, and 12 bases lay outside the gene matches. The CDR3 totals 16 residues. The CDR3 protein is CASKGDTGGAYNEQFF. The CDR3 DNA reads TGTGCCAGTAAAGGCGATACGGGAGGGGCCTACAATGAGCAGTTCTTC.

CDR3 nucleotides: TGTGCCAGCAGAGCAACCGGGACAGGGCCCGGGGAGCTGTTTTTT. It codes for CASRATGTGPGELFF. The rearrangement links TRBV9 to TRBJ2-2, with 9 bases aligning to TRBD1. V shed 5 bases and J 6 bases; nucleotides not matched to a gene: 8. The CDR3 is 15 residues long. The germline gives CDR1 SGDLS, CDR2 YYNGEE.

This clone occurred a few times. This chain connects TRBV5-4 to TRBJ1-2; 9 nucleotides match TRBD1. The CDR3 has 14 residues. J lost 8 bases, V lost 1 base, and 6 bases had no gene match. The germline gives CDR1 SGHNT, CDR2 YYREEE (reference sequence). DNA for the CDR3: TGTGCCAGCAGCTTGCAACAGGGGGCTGAGGGCTACACCTTC. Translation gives CASSLQQGAEGYTF.

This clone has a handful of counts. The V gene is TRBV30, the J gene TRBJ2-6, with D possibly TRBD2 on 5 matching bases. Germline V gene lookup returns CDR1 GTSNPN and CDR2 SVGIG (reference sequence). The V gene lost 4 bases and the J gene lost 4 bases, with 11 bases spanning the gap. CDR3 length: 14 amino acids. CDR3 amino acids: CAWMGPGGANVLTF. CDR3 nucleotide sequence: TGTGCCTGGATGGGCCCGGGAGGGGCCAACGTCCTGACTTTC. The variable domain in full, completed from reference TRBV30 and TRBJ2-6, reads SQTIHQWPATLVQPVGSPLSLECTVEGTSNPNLYWYRQAAGRGLQLLFYSVGIGQISSEVPQNLSASRPQDRQFILSSKKLLLSDSGFYLCAWMGPGGANVLTFGAGSRLTVL.

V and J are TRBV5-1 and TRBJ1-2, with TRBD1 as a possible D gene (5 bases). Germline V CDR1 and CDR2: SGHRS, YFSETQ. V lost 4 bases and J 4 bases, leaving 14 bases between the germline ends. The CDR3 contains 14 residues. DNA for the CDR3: TGCGCCAGCAGCCTAGGGGAGCCCTCCTATGGCTACACCTTC. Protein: CASSLGEPSYGYTF.

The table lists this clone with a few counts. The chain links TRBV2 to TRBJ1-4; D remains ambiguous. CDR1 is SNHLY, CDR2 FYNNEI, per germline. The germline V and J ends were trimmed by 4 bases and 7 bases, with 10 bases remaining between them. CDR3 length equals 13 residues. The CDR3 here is CASSAGLSEKLFF. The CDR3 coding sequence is TGTGCCAGCAGTGCCGGGTTGAGTGAAAAACTGTTTTTT. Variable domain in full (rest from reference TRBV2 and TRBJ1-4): EPEVTQTPSHQVTQMGQEVILRCVPISNHLYFYWYRQILGQKVEFLVSFYNNEISEKSEIFDDQFSVERPDGSNFTLKIRSTKLEDSAMYFCASSAGLSEKLFFGSGTQLSVL.

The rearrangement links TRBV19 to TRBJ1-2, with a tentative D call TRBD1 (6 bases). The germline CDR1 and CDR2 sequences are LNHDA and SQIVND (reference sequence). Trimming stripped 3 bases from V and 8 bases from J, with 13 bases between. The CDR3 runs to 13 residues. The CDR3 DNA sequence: TGTGCCAGTAGTATCACCAGGGGCCGCGGCTACACCTTC. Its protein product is CASSITRGRGYTF.

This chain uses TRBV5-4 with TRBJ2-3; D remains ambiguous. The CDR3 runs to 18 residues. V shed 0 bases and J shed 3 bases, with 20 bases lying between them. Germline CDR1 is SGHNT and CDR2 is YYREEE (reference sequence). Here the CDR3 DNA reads TGTGCCAGCAGCTTGGGACCTGAGGTGGGATTAAGGACAGATACGCAGTATTTT. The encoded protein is CASSLGPEVGLRTDTQYF.

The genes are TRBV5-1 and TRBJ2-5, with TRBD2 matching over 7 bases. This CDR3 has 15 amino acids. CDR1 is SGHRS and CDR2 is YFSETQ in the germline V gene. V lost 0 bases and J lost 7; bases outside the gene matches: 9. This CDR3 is CASSLGLADPWTQYF. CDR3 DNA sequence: TGCGCCAGCAGCTTGGGGCTAGCGGACCCATGGACCCAGTACTTC.